Each of the 10 T cell receptor beta chains below was sequenced from the same sample in a study of T cells in Graves' hyperthyroidism and ophthalmopathy. Amplification yielded TCR beta CDR3 regions, with RNA transcripts as the source. During a first-round RT-PCR of the TCR CDR3, the HTBI primer set was used. TCRdb redid the calling of the multiplex PCR reads with MiXCR, one entry per CDR3 protein. Altogether over 350,000 distinct CDR3 sequences are present, about 18% being singletons, with the ten largest covering less than 45%. The source material was blood. The receptors derive from a man aged 18 to 30 with Graves' ophthalmopathy.

Concerning this clonotype: This may arise from a read error, as a much more abundant clone is one base away. The chain has TRBV28 and TRBJ1-6, with TRBD1 matching 7 bases. V dropped 5 bases and J dropped 9; count of bases not matched to a gene: 10. Germline-derived CDR1 and CDR2 are MDHEN and SYDVKM. The CDR3 totals 15 residues. This CDR3 reads CASSPADRKSSPLHF. CDR3 sequence (DNA): TGTGCCAGCAGTCCGGCGGACAGGAAGAGTTCACCCCTCCACTTT. Based on the CDR3 plus reference TRBV28 and TRBJ1-6, the full variable domain is DVKVTQSSRYLVKRTGEKVFLECVQDMDHENMFWYRQDPGLGLRLIYFSYDVKMKEKGDIPEGYSVSREKKERFSLILESASTNQTSMYLCASSPADRKSSPLHFGNGTRLTVT.

The rearrangement links TRBV28 to TRBJ2-7; 9 bases align to TRBD1. This CDR3 is built from 16 residues. The germline V gene encodes CDR1 MDHEN and CDR2 SYDVKM. With 7 bases clipped from V and 1 base from J, the junction kept 11 bases outside the gene matches. CDR3 sequence reads: CASIQFTGTGSYEQYF. CDR3 bases: TGTGCCAGCATTCAGTTTACCGGGACAGGGTCCTACGAGCAGTACTTC.

This clonotype was observed a handful of times. This rearrangement joins TRBV18 to TRBJ2-4, with 7 bases matching TRBD1. The CDR3 contains 14 residues. The germline gives CDR1 KGHSH, CDR2 LQKENI. Trimming removed 4 bases from V and 8 bases from J; junction bases left unmatched: 8. The CDR3 sequence: CASSLRDSVDIQYF. CDR3 coding DNA: TGTGCCAGCTCACTTAGGGACAGCGTAGACATTCAGTACTTC.

The CDR3 coding sequence is TGTGCCAGCAGGGACAGGGCGTATAATTCACCCCTCCACTTT. Protein product: CASRDRAYNSPLHF. V usage is TRBV2 and J usage is TRBJ1-6, with TRBD1 matching over 8 bases. The CDR3 is 14 amino acids. From germline, CDR1 is SNHLY and CDR2 FYNNEI. The V segment lost 6 bases and the J segment 4 bases; nucleotides outside the gene matches: 2.

The chain couples TRBV4-2 to TRBJ2-3; D perhaps matches TRBD2 (7 bases). Per the germline V gene, CDR1 is LGHNA and CDR2 is YNFKEQ. The CDR3 runs 17 residues. Trimming took off 0 bases at V and 4 bases at J, with 17 bases between the two ends. CDR3 amino acids: CASSQEGGPAVADTQYF. CDR3 nucleotide sequence: TGTGCCAGCAGCCAAGAGGGGGGGCCCGCGGTGGCAGATACGCAGTATTTT.

This clonotype appeared many times. The chain has TRBV6-2 or TRBV6-3 and TRBJ1-2; a possible D gene is TRBD1 (6 bases). The CDR3 loop spans 16 amino acids. V was cut by 3 bases and J by 0 bases, with 14 bases left in between. Germline V CDR1 and CDR2: MNHEY, SVGEGT. CDR3 protein: CASSYAQGRANYGYTF. DNA for the CDR3: TGTGCCAGCAGTTATGCACAGGGAAGAGCTAACTATGGCTACACCTTC.

There are many counts of this clonotype. The chain carries TRBV24-1 and TRBJ1-5; 9 bases are shared with TRBD1. The CDR3 sequence is 15 residues long. Germline V gives CDR1 KGHDR, CDR2 SFDVKD. Germline trimming cut 4 bases from V and 8 bases from J; bases unmatched to any gene: 8. As DNA, the CDR3 is TGTGCCACCAGTGAGGGGACAGGGAGCATGAAGCCCCAGCATTTT. Residues: CATSEGTGSMKPQHF.

This clonotype occurred many times. The rearrangement joins TRBV7-3 to TRBJ2-5; 7 nucleotides line up with TRBD1. The V and J ends lost 5 bases and 5 bases, in that order; junction bases with no gene match: 11. Germline values: CDR1 SGHTA, CDR2 FQGTGA. The CDR3 loop spans 15 amino acids. The CDR3 here is CASSPQGTRRETQYF. CDR3 sequence (DNA): TGTGCCAGCAGCCCACAGGGGACAAGGAGGGAGACCCAGTACTTC.

This clonotype was observed many times. The chain uses TRBV3-1 and TRBJ1-1; D call uncertain. V gave up 1 base and J gave up 4 bases, with 16 bases separating them. Germline CDR1 reads LGHDT; CDR2 reads YNNKEL (reference sequence). This CDR3 comprises 16 residues. For the CDR3, the DNA is TGTGCCAGCAGCCAAGGATGGGGTCAGCGGCCCACTGAAGCTTTCTTT. Protein sequence: CASSQGWGQRPTEAFF.

The V and J genes are TRBV4-1 and TRBJ1-1; D remains unclear. Trimming took off 1 base at V and 1 base at J, with 13 bases between the two ends. Germline V CDR1 and CDR2: MGHRA, YSYEKL. CDR3 length: 16 amino acids. CDR3 in amino acids: CASSQVGRGKNTEAFF. The CDR3, as DNA: TGCGCCAGCAGCCAAGTCGGGCGGGGAAAGAACACTGAAGCTTTCTTT.